This TCR beta chain was obtained from a study of a mutant IDH1 vaccine in newly diagnosed glioma. Study summary: Beforehand, treatment had been radiotherapy, temozolomide, or both; the majority received both.

Specified time point: baseline, week 1 (first vaccination visit). The treatment here: pre-vaccination baseline after standard-of-care therapy. Each astrocytoma in the donors was new, WHO grade 3 or 4, IDH1-mutant and ATRX-lost. Study conclusions and caveats: Detectable vaccine-induced immune responses arose in about 93% of patients.

Germline V gene sequence: CDR1 LNHDA, CDR2 SQIVND (reference sequence). The CDR3 covers 12 residues. Trimming removed 4 bases at V and 3 bases at J, with 4 bases between. A note on this clone: Its target is unknown.

Profiled with immunoSEQ multiplex PCR; TCRdb holds only in-frame clones, not every one. In the table there are roughly 68,000 clones, 79% of which are singletons. This TCR was sampled from a man aged 45-65 years with glioma. This material consisted of PBMCs, taken from a glioma patient treated with radiotherapy, temozolomide or both. V is TRBV19 and J is TRBJ1-5; D call uncertain. CDR3 protein: CASSRTNQPQHF. As DNA, the CDR3 is TGTGCCAGTAGTAGGACCAATCAGCCCCAGCATTTT.